The rows below give T cell receptor beta chains drawn from one sample of a study of T cell repertoires in cytomegalovirus infection. TCRdb reanalysed the reads using MiXCR and keeps one entry per CDR3 protein. This table has some 390,000 distinct CDR3 sequences, over 15% appearing once. The sequenced material came from PBMCs. The receptors originated from a human donor in good health (CMV status not recorded). Some clones in this sample may be carry-over from other donors' samples. CDR3s include the opening cysteine and the closing phenylalanine or tryptophan. D genes are given only for firm matches. A clone size is listed for some rows: how often the clone was seen (once, few, many), or a class if it is expanded.

V	J	D	size	DNA	CDR3
TRBV7-9	TRBJ1-4	TRBD1	many	TGTGCCAGCAGCCTGGGGAGGGGGCGTCATGAAAAACTGTTTTTT	CASSLGRGRHEKLFF
TRBV2	TRBJ1-1	-	-	TGTGCCAGCAGTGAAGCCAGGGCTTTCTTT	CASSEARAFF
TRBV7-6	TRBJ2-1	TRBD2	many	TGTGCCAGCAGGCCACTAGCGGGGGCTACCTACAATGAGCAGTTCTTC	CASRPLAGATYNEQFF
TRBV12-3/TRBV12-4	TRBJ1-5	-	few	TGTGCCAGCAGTTCGACAAGACAGGATTATAGCAATCAGCCCCAGCATTTT	CASSSTRQDYSNQPQHF
TRBV6-6	TRBJ2-2	-	few	TGTGCCAGCAGTTACGCCGGGACGGCGAACACCGGGGAGCTGTTTTTT	CASSYAGTANTGELFF
TRBV7-2	TRBJ1-6	TRBD1	many	TGTGCCAGCAGCACAACAGGGGAGAGATCACCCCTCCACTTT	CASSTTGERSPLHF
TRBV7-2	TRBJ2-5	TRBD1	many	TGTGCCAGCAGCTTAAGGGACAGGGATGAGACCCAGTACTTC	CASSLRDRDETQYF
TRBV7-8	TRBJ1-5	-	-	TGTGCCAGCAGCTTAGCCGGGAGATATCAGCCCCAGCATTTT	CASSLAGRYQPQHF
TRBV27	TRBJ2-5	TRBD1	few	TGTGCCAGCAGTTTATACAGGGGATGGCAAGAGACCCAGTACTTC	CASSLYRGWQETQYF
TRBV12-3/TRBV12-4	TRBJ1-6	-	-	TGTGTCAGCAGTTTAGAGGGCCAGTCACCCCTCCACTTT	CVSSLEGQSPLHF
TRBV20-1	TRBJ1-1	TRBD1	-	TGCAGTGCCCCTGGACAGGGAACTGAAGCTTTCTTT	CSAPGQGTEAFF
TRBV19	TRBJ1-1	-	few	TGTGCCAGTAGTCCCACGGCCAGGAGGGGGAACACTGAAGCTTTCTTT	CASSPTARRGNTEAFF
TRBV10-3	TRBJ2-7	TRBD1	few	TGTGCCATCAGTGAGGACAGGGCGAACGAGCAGTACTTC	CAISEDRANEQYF
TRBV18	TRBJ2-1	-	many	TGTGCCAGCTCACCAACGGGGACTTACAATGAGCAGTTCTTC	CASSPTGTYNEQFF
TRBV7-6	TRBJ2-2	-	many	TGTGCCAGCAGCCCTCTTAGATTGGTAGACACCGGGGAGCTGTTTTTT	CASSPLRLVDTGELFF
TRBV11-3	TRBJ1-5	-	many	TGTGCCAGCAGCTTGCGGCAGCATAGCAATCAGCCCCAGCATTTT	CASSLRQHSNQPQHF
TRBV7-6	TRBJ2-3	TRBD2	many	TGTGCCAGCAGCTTGGGGAGGACTAGCGGGGGGGGTCTTTATACGCAGTATTTT	CASSLGRTSGGGLYTQYF
TRBV6-1	TRBJ2-2	-	many	TGTGCCAGCGGGGCCGGGAACACCGGGGAGCTGTTTTTT	CASGAGNTGELFF
TRBV19	TRBJ1-2	-	few	TGTGCCAGTAGTATTCGAAACTCAGGAGACTATGGCTACACCTTC	CASSIRNSGDYGYTF
TRBV14	TRBJ1-3	-	-	TGTGCCAGCAGCCAAGATAGGACGGTACACCTCTCTGGAAACACCATATATTTT	CASSQDRTVHLSGNTIYF
TRBV6-2/TRBV6-3	TRBJ2-2	-	-	TGTGCCAGCAGTCCCACTAGACCGAACACCGGGGAGCTGTTTTTT	CASSPTRPNTGELFF
TRBV20-1	TRBJ1-2	-	-	TGCAGTGCTAGGGAGGGTACCTATGGCTACACCTTC	CSAREGTYGYTF
TRBV6-6	TRBJ2-3	TRBD2	many	TGTGCCAGCAGTAGTTCTAGCGGGGCTGGGACAGATACGCAGTATTTT	CASSSSSGAGTDTQYF